This TCR beta chain was captured in a study of blood T cell repertoires in COVID-19 (dated by TCRdb to the early 2020s). Describing the broader study: Samples from collaborators originated in the United States, Italy and Spain and spanned both the acute and convalescent phases of COVID-19. The prospective study material was composed of cDNA or gDNA derived from T cells, B-cell-depleted T cells, or PBMCs. The dataset comprised deeply sampled blood TCRbeta repertoires from subjects exposed to, actively infected with, or recovered from COVID-19. The repertoires were made available in a free public database intended to serve as a resource for research on the immune response to SARS-CoV-2. Samples were obtained from the ongoing ImmuneRACE study (first 160 participants) and from approximately 1,200 subjects provided by 6 global collaborators. Nearly every sample came with metadata listing a de-identified subject ID, COVID-19 status, age in years and sex. HLA class I and class II types, where available, came from metadata supplied by the sample provider rather than from assay-based typing.

The cysteine opens and the phenylalanine closes a CDR3 of 18 amino acids. The entry retains the CDR3 DNA only, 54 bases that are in frame from base 1. The germline V gene supplies CDR1 MNHEY and CDR2 SVGEGT. Trimming leaves V shorter by 0 bases and J shorter by 1 base, with the junction holding 5 bases beyond the gene matches. The research as a whole found: How much clinical and demographic metadata was included differed by source and by participant, and the metadata was provided uncurated.

With respect to this clone: It lacks a known antigen. No qualities accompany the bases; no much larger clone lies one base away.

In the prospective study, participants were 18 to 89 years old, resided in 25 or so geographic areas of the United States, and were enrolled through a virtual design. To assign participants to cohorts, the prospective study relied on clinical history that participants themselves reported in a screening survey and a study questionnaire. For ImmuneRACE Cohort 3, a participant was defined as recovered based on two consecutive negative NP/OP PCR tests, clearance by a healthcare professional, or resolution of symptoms. Mobile phlebotomists in the prospective study collected whole blood, serum and a nasopharyngeal or oropharyngeal swab from every participant. Additional blood draws and questionnaires over an approximately two-month period could optionally be provided by prospective study participants. Before DNA extraction, prospective study blood samples were shipped either frozen or at room temperature.

TCRbeta CDR3 regions were amplified from genomic DNA by means of the immunoSEQ Assay, a bias-controlled multiplex PCR. Per the original workflow: Within the assay, amplification of reference gene primers was used to estimate how many nucleated cells each sample contained. To quantify the absolute abundance of each unique TCRbeta CDR3 rearrangement, sequence reads were collapsed and filtered. For each sample, productive Simpson clonality was calculated by taking the square root of Simpson's diversity index across productive rearrangements. The table comes from immuneACCESS by way of TCRdb, which keeps in-frame sequences with V and J called. Part of the clones is missing from these tables; in studies checked, under half for an unresolved V gene and the rest for unknown reasons. That table furnishes V, J and clone size, whereas the DNA furnished D and trimming. Here the sample has about 220,000 clones; about 87% occur a single time. Under 3% of the sample lies in the top ten.

The sequenced material came from PBMCs or T cells enriched from blood (not recorded which). This chain is built from TRBV6-2 or TRBV6-3 and TRBJ2-3, with 12 bases aligning to TRBD2. The receptor was isolated from a woman aged 25 to 39 who had recovered from COVID-19. The DNA reads TGTGCCAGCAGTTACTCGACCAGGACTAGCGGGGGCACAGATACGCAGTATTTT. Its coded protein is CASSYSTRTSGGTDTQYF.